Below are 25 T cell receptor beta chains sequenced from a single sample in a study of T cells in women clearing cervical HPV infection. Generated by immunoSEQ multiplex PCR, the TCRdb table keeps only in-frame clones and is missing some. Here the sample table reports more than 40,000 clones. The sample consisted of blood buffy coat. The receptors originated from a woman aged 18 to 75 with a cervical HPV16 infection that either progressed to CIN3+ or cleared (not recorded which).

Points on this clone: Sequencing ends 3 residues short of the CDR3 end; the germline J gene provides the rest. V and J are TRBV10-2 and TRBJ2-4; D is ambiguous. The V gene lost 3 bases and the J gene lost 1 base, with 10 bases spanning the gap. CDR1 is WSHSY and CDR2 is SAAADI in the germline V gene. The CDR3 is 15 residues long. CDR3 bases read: TGCGCCAGCAGTGACCTGGCCAGGGCCAAAAACATT. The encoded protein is CASSDLARAKNI. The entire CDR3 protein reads CASSDLARAKNIQYF.

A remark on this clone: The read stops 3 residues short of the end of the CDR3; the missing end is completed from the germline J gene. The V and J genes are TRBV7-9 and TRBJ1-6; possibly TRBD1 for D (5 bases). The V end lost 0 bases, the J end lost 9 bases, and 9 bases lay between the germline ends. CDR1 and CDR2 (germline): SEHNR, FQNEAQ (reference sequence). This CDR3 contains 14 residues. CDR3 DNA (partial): TGTGCCAGCAGCTTAGCCAATACAGGTTCACCC. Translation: CASSLANTGSP. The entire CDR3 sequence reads CASSLANTGSPLHF.

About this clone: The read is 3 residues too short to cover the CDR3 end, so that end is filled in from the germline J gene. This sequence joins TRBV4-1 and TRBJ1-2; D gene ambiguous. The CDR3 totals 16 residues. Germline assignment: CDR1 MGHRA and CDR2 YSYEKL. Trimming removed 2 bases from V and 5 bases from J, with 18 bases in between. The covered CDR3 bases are TGCGCCAGCAGCCAACCCTCGAGCGCCGTTGGGTATGGC. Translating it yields CASSQPSSAVGYG. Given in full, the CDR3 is CASSQPSSAVGYGYTF.

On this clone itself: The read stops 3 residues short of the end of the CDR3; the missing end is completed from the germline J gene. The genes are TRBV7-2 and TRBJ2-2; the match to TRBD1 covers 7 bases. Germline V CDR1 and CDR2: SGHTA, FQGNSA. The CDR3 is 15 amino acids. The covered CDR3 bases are TGTGCCAGCAGCCCGCGACAGGGTGGGTTAGAAAAG. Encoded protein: CASSPRQGGLEK. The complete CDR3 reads CASSPRQGGLEKLFF. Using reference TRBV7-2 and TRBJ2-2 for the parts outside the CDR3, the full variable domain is GAGVSQSPSNKVTEKGKDVELRCDPISGHTALYWYRQSLGQGLEFLIYFQGNSAPDKSGLPSDRFSAERTGGSVSTLTIQRTQQEDSAVYLCASSPRQGGLEKLFFGEGSRLTVL.

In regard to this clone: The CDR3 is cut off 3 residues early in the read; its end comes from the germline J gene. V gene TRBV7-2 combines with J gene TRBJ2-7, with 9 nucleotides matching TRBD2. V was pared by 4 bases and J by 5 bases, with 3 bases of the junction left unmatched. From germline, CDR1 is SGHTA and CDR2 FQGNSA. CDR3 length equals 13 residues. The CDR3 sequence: CASSSGLANEQYF. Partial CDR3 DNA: TGTGCCAGCAGCTCGGGACTAGCCAACGAG.

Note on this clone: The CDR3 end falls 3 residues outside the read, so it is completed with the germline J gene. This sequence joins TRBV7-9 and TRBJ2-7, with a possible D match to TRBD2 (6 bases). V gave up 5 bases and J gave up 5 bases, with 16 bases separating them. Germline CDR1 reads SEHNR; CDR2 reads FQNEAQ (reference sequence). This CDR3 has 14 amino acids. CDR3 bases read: TGTGCCAGCAGCCCAGGGACTCCCGGGGACGAG. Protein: CASSPGTPGDE. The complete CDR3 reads CASSPGTPGDEQYF.

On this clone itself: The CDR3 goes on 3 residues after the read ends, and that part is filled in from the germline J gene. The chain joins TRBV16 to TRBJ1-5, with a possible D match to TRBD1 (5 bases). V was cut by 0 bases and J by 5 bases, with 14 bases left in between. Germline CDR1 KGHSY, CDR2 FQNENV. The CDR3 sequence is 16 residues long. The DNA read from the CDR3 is TGTGCCAGCAGCCAATCGAAGGGACTGACACATCAGCCC. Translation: CASSQSKGLTHQP. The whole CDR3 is CASSQSKGLTHQPQHF.

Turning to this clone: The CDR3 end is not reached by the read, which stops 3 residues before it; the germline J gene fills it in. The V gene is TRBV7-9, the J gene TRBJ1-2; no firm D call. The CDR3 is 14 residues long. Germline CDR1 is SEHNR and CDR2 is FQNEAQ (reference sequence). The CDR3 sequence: CASSWTSETDTYTF. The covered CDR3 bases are TGTGCCAGCAGCTGGACTAGCGAAACAGATACC. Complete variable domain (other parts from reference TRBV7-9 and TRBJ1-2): DTGVSQNPRHKITKRGQNVTFRCDPISEHNRLYWYRQTLGQGPEFLTYFQNEAQLEKSRLLSDRFSAERPKGSFSTLEIQRTEQGDSAMYLCASSWTSETDTYTFGSGTRLTVV.

CDR3 DNA (partial): TGCAGCGTTGCACCTCAGACAGGGGGTACTGAA. Protein product: CSVAPQTGGTE. The complete CDR3 sequence is CSVAPQTGGTEAFF. The V gene is TRBV29-1, the J gene TRBJ1-1, with TRBD1 matching over 9 bases. The DNA ends 3 residues before the CDR3 does, and the rest of the CDR3 is filled in from the germline J gene. Germline-derived CDR1 and CDR2 are SQVTM and ANQGSEA. Germline trimming cut 4 bases from V and 5 bases from J; bases unmatched to any gene: 8. The CDR3 loop spans 14 amino acids.

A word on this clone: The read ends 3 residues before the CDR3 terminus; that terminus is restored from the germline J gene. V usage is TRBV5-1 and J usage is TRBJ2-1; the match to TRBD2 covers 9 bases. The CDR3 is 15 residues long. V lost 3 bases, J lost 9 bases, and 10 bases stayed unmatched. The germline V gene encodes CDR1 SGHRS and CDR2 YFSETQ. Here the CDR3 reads CASSSSGGPSVEQFF. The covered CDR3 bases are TGCGCCAGCAGCTCGAGCGGGGGGCCATCCGTTGAG. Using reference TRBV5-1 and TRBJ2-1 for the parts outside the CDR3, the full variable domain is KAGVTQTPRYLIKTRGQQVTLSCSPISGHRSVSWYQQTPGQGLQFLFEYFSETQRNKGNFPGRFSGRQFSNSRSEMNVSTLELGDSALYLCASSSSGGPSVEQFFGPGTRLTVL.

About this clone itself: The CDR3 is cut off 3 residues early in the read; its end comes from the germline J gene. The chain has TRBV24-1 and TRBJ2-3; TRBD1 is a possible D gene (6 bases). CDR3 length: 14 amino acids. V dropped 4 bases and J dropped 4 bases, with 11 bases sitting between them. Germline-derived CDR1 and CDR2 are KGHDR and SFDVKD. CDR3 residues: CATSEPGTSDTQYF. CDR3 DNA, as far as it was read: TGTGCCACCAGTGAACCCGGGACATCAGATACG.

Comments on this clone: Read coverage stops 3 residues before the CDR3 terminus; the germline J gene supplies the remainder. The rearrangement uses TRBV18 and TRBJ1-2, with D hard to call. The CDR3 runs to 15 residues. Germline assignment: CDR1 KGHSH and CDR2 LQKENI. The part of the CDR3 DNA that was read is TGTGCCAGCTCACCAGGAGGGCCCACTAGTTACGAC. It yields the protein CASSPGGPTSYD. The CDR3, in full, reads CASSPGGPTSYDYTF.

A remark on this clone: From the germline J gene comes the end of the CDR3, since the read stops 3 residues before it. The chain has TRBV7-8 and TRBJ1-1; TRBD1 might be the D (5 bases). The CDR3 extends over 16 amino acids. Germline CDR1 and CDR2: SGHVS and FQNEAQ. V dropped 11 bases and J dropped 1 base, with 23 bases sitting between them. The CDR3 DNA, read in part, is TGTGCCTCACTGGTGGGGCTCGGAGGGAAGAACACTGAA. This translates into CASLVGLGGKNTE. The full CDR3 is CASLVGLGGKNTEAFF.

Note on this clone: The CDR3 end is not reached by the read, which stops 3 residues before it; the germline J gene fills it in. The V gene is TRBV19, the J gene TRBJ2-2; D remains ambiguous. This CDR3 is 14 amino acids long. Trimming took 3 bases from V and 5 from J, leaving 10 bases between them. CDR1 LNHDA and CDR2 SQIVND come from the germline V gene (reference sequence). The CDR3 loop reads CASSIKGWTGELFF. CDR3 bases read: TGTGCCAGTAGTATCAAGGGTTGGACCGGGGAG.

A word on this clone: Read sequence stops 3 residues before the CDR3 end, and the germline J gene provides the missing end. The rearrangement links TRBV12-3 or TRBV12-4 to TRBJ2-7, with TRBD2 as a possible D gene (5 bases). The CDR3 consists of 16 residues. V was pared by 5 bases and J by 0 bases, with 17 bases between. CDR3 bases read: TGTGCCAGCAGTCCCGGCGGGTCGATGAGCTCCTACGAG. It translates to CASSPGGSMSSYE. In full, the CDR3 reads CASSPGGSMSSYEQYF.

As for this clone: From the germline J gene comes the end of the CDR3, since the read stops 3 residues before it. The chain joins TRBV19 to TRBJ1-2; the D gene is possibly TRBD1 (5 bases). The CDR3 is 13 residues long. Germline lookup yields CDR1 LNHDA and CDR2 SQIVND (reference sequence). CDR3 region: CASSITPGGDYTF. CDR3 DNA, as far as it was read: TGTGCCAGTAGTATAACCCCGGGAGGGGAC.

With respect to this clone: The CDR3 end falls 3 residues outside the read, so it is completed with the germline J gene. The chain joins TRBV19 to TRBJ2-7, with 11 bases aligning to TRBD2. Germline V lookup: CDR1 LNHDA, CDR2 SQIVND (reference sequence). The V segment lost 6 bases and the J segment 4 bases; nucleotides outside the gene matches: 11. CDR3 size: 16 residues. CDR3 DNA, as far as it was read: TGTGCCAGTAGCCCCGCTCCACGGACTAGCGGGTACGAG. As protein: CASSPAPRTSGYE. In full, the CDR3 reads CASSPAPRTSGYEQYF.

CDR3 residues: CASSLGGAALGKLFF. CDR3 DNA (partial): TGTGCCAGCAGCTTGGGAGGGGCGGCCCTTGGAAAA. The J gene is TRBJ1-4, the V gene TRBV5-6; a possible D gene is TRBD1 (5 bases). The CDR3 extends 3 residues past the end of the read, so its final part is completed from the germline J gene. With 0 bases removed from V and 10 bases from J, the gap between germline ends came to 16 bases. Germline V gives CDR1 SGHDT, CDR2 YYEEEE. The CDR3 covers 15 residues.

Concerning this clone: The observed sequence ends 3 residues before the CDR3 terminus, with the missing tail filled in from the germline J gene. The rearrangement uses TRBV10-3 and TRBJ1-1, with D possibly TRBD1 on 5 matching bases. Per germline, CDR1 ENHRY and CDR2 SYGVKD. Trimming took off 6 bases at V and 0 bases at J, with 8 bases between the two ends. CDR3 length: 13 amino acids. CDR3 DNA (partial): TGTGCCATCAGGACAGAGATGAACACTGAA. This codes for CAIRTEMNTE. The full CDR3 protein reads CAIRTEMNTEAFF.

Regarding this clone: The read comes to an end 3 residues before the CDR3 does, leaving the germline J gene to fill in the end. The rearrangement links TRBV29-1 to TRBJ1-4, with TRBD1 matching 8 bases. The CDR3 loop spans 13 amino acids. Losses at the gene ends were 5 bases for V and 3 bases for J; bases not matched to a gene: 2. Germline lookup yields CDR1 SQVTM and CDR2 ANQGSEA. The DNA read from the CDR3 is TGCAGCGTTTCGACAGGGGCTAATGAAAAA. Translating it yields CSVSTGANEK. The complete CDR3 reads CSVSTGANEKLFF.

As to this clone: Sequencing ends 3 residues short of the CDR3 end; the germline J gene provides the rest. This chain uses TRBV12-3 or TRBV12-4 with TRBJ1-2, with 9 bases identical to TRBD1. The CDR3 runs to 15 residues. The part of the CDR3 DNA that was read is TGTGCCAGCAGCCCCGACAGGGGGGGACGAGAGACC. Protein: CASSPDRGGRET. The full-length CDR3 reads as CASSPDRGGRETYTF.

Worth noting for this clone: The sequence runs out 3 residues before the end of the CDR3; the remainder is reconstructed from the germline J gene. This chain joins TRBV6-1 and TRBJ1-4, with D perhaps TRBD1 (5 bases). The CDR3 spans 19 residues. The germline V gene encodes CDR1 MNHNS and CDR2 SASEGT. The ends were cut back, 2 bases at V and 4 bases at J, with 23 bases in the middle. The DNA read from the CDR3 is TGTGCCAGCAGTGAATGGATATTCGCGGGGGGGTTCGGTAATGAAAAA. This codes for CASSEWIFAGGFGNEK. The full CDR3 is CASSEWIFAGGFGNEKLFF.

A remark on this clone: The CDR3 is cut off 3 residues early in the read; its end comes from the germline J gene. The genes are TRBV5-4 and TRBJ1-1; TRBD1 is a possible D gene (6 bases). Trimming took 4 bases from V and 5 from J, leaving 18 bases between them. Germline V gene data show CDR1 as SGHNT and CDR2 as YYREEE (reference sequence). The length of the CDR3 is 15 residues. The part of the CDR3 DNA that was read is TGTGCCAGCAGCCCCGAGGCGGGGGCAAGAACTGAA. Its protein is CASSPEAGARTE. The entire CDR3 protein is CASSPEAGARTEAFF.

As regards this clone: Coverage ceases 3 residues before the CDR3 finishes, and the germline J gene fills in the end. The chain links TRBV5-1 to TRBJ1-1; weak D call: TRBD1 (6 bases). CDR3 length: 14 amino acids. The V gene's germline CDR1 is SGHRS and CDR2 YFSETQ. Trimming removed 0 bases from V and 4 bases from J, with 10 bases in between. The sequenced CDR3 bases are TGCGCCAGCAGCTTGGTAGGGGGGGTCACTGAA. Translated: CASSLVGGVTE. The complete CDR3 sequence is CASSLVGGVTEAFF.

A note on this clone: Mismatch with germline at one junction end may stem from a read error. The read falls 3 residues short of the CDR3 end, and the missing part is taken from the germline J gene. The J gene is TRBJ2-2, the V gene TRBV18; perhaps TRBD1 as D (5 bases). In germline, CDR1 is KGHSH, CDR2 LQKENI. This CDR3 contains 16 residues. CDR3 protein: CVSSTRQPTNTGELFF. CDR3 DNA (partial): TGTGTCAGCTCAACGAGACAGCCTACGAACACCGGGGAG.